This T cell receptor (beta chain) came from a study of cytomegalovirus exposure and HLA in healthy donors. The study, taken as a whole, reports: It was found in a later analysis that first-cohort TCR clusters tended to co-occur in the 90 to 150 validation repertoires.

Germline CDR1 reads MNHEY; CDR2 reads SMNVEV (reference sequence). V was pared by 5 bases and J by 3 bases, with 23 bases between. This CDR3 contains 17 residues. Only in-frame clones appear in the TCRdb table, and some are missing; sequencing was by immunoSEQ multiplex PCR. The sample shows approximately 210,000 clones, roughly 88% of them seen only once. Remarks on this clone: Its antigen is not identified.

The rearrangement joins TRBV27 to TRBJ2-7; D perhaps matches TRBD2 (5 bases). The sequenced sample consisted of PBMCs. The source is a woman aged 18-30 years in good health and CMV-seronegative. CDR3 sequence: CASSPLTPDGGFYEQYF. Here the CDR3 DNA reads TGTGCCAGCAGTCCCCTCACCCCGGACGGAGGCTTCTACGAGCAGTACTTC.